Listed here is a single TCR beta chain. The antigen remains unidentified. Patients' urothelial carcinoma was locally advanced or metastatic. Peripheral blood mononuclear cells were collected from every patient before and during treatment, yielding between 1 and 8 samples per patient. This sample stems from a study of PD-L1 blockade in urothelial cancer. Study summary: Patients took up atezolizumab in the mid-2010s at 1,200 mg intravenously every 3 weeks. Findings and caveats of the study: Clonality of blood TCR below the median before treatment predicted better survival.

Only in-frame clones appear in the TCRdb table, and some are missing; sequencing was by immunoSEQ multiplex PCR. The sample yields approximately 34,000 clones, 75% to 85% seen once. This CDR3 is 10 amino acids long. Germline assignment: CDR1 LNHDA and CDR2 SQIVND (reference sequence). Trimming shortened V by 9 bases and J by 5 bases, and 5 bases separated the two germline ends. The receptor's source is a man between 60 and 75 years old with urothelial cancer. The specimen comprised PBMCs, sampled around atezolizumab (anti-PD-L1) treatment. The chain combines TRBV19 with TRBJ1-3, with D unclear. The CDR3 DNA sequence: TGTGCCAGCGAGCGAAACACCATATATTTT. This codes for CASERNTIYF.